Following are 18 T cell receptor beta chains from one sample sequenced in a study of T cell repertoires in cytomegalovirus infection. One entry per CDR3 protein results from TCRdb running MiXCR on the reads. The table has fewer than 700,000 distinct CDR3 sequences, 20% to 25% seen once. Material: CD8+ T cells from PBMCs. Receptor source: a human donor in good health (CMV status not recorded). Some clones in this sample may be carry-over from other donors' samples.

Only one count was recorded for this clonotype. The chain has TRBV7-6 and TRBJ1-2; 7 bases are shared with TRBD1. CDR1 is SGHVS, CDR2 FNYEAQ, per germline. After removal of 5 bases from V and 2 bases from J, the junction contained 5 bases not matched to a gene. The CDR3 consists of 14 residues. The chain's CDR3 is CASSQGQTNYGYTF. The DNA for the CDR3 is TGTGCCAGCAGCCAGGGACAGACAAACTATGGCTACACCTTC. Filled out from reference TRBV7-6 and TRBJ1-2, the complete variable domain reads GAGVSQSPRYKVTKRGQDVALRCDPISGHVSLYWYRQALGQGPEFLTYFNYEAQQDKSGLPNDRFSAERPEGSISTLTIQRTEQRDSAMYRCASSQGQTNYGYTFGSGTRLTVV.

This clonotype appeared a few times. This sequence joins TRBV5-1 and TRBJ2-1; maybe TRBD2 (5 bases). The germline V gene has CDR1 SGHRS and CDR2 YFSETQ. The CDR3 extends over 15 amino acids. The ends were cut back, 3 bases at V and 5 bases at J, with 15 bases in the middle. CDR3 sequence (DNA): TGCGCCAGCAGCTCATGGGAGCGGTTGGACAATGAGCAGTTCTTC. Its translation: CASSSWERLDNEQFF. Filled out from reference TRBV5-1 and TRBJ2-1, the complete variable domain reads KAGVTQTPRYLIKTRGQQVTLSCSPISGHRSVSWYQQTPGQGLQFLFEYFSETQRNKGNFPGRFSGRQFSNSRSEMNVSTLELGDSALYLCASSSWERLDNEQFFGPGTRLTVL.

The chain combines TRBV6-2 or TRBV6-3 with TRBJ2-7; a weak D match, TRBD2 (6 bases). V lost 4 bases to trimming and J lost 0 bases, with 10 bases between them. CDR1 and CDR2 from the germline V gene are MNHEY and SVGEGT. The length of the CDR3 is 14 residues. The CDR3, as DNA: TGTGCCAGCAGTTCCCTCGGGAGCTCCTACGAGCAGTACGTC. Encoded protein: CASSSLGSSYEQYV.

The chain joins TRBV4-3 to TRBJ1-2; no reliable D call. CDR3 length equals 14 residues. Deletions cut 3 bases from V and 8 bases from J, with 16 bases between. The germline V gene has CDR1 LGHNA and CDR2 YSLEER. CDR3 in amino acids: CASSHRDRQEGYTF. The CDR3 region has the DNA TGCGCCAGCAGCCATCGAGACCGTCAAGAGGGCTACACCTTC.

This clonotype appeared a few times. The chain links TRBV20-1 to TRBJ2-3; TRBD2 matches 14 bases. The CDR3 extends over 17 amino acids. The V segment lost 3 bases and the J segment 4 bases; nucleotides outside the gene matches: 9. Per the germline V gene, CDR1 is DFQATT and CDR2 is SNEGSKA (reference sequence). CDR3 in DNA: TGCAGTGCTAGGGGGACTAGCGGGGGTCTCTTCCCAGATACGCAGTATTTT. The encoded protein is CSARGTSGGLFPDTQYF.

This CDR3 reads CSVEATGTDTGELFF. The CDR3 DNA reads as TGCAGCGTTGAAGCAACGGGGACGGACACCGGGGAGCTGTTTTTT. The chain recombines TRBV29-1 with TRBJ2-2, with D perhaps matching TRBD1 or TRBD2 (5 bases each). Germline CDR1 is SQVTM and CDR2 is ANQGSEA. The CDR3 has 15 residues. V dropped 1 base and J dropped 3 bases, with 12 bases sitting between them.

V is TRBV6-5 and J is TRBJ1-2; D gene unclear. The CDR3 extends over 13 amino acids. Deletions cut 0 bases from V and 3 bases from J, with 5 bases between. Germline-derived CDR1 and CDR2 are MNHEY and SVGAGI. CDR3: CASSYSRYYGYTF. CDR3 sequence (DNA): TGTGCCAGCAGTTACTCCCGCTACTATGGCTACACCTTC.

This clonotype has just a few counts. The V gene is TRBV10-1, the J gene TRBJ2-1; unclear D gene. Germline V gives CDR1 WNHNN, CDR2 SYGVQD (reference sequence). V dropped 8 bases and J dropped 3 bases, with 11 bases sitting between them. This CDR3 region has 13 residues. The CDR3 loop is CASQADHYNEQFF. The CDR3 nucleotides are TGCGCCAGCCAGGCTGACCACTACAATGAGCAGTTCTTC.

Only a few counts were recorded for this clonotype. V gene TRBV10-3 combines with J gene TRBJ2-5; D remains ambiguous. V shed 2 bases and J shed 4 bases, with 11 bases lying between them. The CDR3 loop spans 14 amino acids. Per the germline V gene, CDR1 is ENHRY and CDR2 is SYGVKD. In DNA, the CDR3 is TGTGCCATCAGTGAGAATCCTCCCGGAGAGACCCAGTACTTC. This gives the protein CAISENPPGETQYF.

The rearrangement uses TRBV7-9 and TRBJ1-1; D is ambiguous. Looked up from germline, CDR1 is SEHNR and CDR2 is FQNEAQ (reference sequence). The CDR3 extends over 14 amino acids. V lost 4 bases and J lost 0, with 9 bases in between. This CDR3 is CASSSRNLNTEAFF. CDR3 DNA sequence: TGTGCCAGCAGCTCCAGGAACTTGAACACTGAAGCTTTCTTT.

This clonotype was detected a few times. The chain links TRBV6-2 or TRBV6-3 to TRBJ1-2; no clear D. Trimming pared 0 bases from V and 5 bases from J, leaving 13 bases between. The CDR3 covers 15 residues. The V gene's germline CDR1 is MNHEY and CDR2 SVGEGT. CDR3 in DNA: TGTGCCAGCAGTTACTCCCGGGCCGTGGGTTATGGCTACACCTTC. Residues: CASSYSRAVGYGYTF.

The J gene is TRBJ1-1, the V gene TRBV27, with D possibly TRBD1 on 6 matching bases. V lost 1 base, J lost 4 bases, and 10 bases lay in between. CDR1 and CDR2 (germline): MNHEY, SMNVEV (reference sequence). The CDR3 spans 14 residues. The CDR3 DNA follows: TGTGCCAGCAGTTTATTTGACAGGCTCACTGAAGCTTTCTTT. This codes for CASSLFDRLTEAFF.

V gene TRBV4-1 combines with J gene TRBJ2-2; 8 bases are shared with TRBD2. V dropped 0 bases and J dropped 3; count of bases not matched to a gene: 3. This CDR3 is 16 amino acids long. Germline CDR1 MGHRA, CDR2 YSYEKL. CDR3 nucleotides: TGCGCCAGCAGCCAAGATCCGGGGGGGGACACCGGGGAGCTGTTTTTT. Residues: CASSQDPGGDTGELFF.

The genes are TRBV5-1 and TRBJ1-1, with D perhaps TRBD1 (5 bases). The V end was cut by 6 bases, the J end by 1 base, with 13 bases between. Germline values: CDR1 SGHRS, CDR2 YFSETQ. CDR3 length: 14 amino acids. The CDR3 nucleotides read TGCGCCAGCATCCCCCAGGGACGGAACACTGAAGCTTTCTTT. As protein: CASIPQGRNTEAFF.

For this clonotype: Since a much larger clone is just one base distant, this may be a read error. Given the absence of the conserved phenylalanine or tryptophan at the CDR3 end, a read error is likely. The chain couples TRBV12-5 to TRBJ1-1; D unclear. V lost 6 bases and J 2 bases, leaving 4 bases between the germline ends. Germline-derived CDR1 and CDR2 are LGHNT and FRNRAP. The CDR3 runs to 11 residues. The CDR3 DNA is TGTGCTAGTGGCATAAACACTGAAGCTTTCTCT. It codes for CASGINTEAFS.

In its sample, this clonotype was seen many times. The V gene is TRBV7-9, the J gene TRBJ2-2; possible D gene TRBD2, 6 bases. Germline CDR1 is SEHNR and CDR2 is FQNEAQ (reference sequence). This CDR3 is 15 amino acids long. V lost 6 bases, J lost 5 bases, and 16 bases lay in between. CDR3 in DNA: TGTGCCAGCAGGCCGGCCGCGGGGCGAACCGGGGAGCTGTTTTTT. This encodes CASRPAAGRTGELFF.

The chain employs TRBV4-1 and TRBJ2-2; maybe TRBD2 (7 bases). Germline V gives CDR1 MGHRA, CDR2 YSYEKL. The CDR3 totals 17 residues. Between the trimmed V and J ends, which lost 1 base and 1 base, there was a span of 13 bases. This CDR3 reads CASSQGGGGKNTGELFF. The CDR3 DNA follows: TGCGCCAGCAGCCAAGGCGGCGGGGGCAAGAACACCGGGGAGCTGTTTTTT.

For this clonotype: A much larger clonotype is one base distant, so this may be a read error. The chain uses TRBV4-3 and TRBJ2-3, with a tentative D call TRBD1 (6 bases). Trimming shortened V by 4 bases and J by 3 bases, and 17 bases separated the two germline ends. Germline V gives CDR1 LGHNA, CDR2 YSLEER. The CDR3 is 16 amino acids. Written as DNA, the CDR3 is TGCGCCAGCAGCCCGCTAGTGGGGGCATCGACAGATACGCAGTATTTT. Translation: CASSPLVGASTDTQYF.